The 7 T cell receptor beta chains listed next were all sequenced from one sample in a study of T cells after yellow fever vaccination. MiXCR was run by TCRdb on the 5' RACE reads, yielding one entry per CDR3 protein. The sample consists of a few hundred thousand distinct CDR3 sequences, 3% to 3.5% of them appearing once. Sequences were derived from CD4+ T cells sorted from PBMCs, sampled 10 days after the yellow fever booster vaccination. These receptors all come from a man in his late teens or twenties who received the YFV17D yellow fever vaccine.

This clonotype has a count of ten or more. The rearrangement links TRBV20-1 to TRBJ2-3; TRBD1 matches 9 bases. Germline lookup yields CDR1 DFQATT and CDR2 SNEGSKA (reference sequence). The CDR3 is 14 residues long. V trimming: 6 bases; J trimming: 1 base; junction bases outside the gene matches: 5. The CDR3 region is CSANRGLGTDTQYF. CDR3 nucleotides: TGCAGTGCAAACAGGGGGCTGGGCACAGATACGCAGTATTTT.

The genes are TRBV9 and TRBJ2-3; D is undetermined. Germline loops: CDR1 SGDLS, CDR2 YYNGEE. This CDR3 region has 13 residues. Trimming took off 3 bases at V and 3 bases at J, with 8 bases between the two ends. In DNA, the CDR3 is TGTGCCAGCAGCGCATCTAGGACAGATACGCAGTATTTT. This translates into CASSASRTDTQYF.

This clonotype has more than one count but fewer than ten. CDR3 DNA sequence: TGTGCCAGCACCGATCCGCCGGTTTCGCCCCAGCATTTT. It codes for CASTDPPVSPQHF. The chain links TRBV6-2 or TRBV6-3 to TRBJ1-5; D remains unclear. This CDR3 is built from 13 residues. Trimming removed 7 bases at V and 9 bases at J, with 16 bases between. Per germline, CDR1 MNHEY and CDR2 SVGEGT.

Comment on this clonotype: A read error may produce the germline difference seen at one junction end. This rearrangement joins TRBV30 to TRBJ2-2, with D tentatively TRBD1 (6 bases). Germline values: CDR1 GTSNPN, CDR2 SVGIG (reference sequence). The length of the CDR3 is 15 residues. The CDR3: CAYQEGDTNTGEPFF. As DNA, the CDR3 is TGTGCCTACCAAGAAGGGGACACCAACACCGGGGAGCCGTTTTTT. Full variable domain (remainder filled in from reference TRBV30 and TRBJ2-2): SQTIHQWPATLVQPVGSPLSLECTVEGTSNPNLYWYRQAAGRGLQLLFYSVGIGQISSEVPQNLSASRPQDRQFILSSKKLLLSDSGFYLCAYQEGDTNTGEPFFGEGSRLTVL.

This clonotype occurred many times. The V gene is TRBV5-1, the J gene TRBJ2-3; D gene uncertain. Germline values: CDR1 SGHRS, CDR2 YFSETQ. V gave up 2 bases and J gave up 7 bases, with 8 bases separating them. The CDR3 loop spans 12 amino acids. Here the CDR3 DNA reads TGCGCCAGCAGCTTAGATTGGAATACGCAGTATTTT. Translated: CASSLDWNTQYF.

This clonotype was detected only a few times. This rearrangement joins TRBV7-2 to TRBJ2-3; 8 nucleotides match TRBD2. V lost 7 bases and J lost 4; bases outside the gene matches: 7. CDR3 length: 14 residues. Germline values: CDR1 SGHTA, CDR2 FQGNSA. The CDR3: CASTSRGGSDTQYF. CDR3 DNA sequence: TGTGCCAGCACCTCTCGGGGGGGCTCAGATACGCAGTATTTT. Full variable domain (remainder filled in from reference TRBV7-2 and TRBJ2-3): GAGVSQSPSNKVTEKGKDVELRCDPISGHTALYWYRQSLGQGLEFLIYFQGNSAPDKSGLPSDRFSAERTGGSVSTLTIQRTQQEDSAVYLCASTSRGGSDTQYFGPGTRLTVL.

The chain couples TRBV18 to TRBJ2-3; 8 bases fit TRBD2. CDR3 length equals 15 residues. Germline V gives CDR1 KGHSH, CDR2 LQKENI. Trimming cost V 4 bases and J 6 bases; bases outside gene matches: 9. The CDR3 reads CASSRGAGDGDTQYF. The CDR3, as DNA: TGTGCCAGCTCACGAGGAGCGGGGGATGGGGATACGCAGTATTTT.